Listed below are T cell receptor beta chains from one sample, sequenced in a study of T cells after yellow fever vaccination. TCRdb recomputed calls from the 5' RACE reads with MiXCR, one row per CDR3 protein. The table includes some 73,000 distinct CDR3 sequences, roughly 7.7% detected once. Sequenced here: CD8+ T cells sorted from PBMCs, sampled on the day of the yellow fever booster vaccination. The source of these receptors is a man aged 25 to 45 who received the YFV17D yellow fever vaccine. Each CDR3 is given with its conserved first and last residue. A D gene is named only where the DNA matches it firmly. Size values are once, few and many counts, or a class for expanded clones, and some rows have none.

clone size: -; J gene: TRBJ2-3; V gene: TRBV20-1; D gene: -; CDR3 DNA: TGCAGTGCTAGCGGTAGTACAATCGCAGATACGCAGTATTTT; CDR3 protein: CSASGSTIADTQYF
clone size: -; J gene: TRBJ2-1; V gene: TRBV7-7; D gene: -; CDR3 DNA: TGTGCTAGCAGCTTAGGTCAGGGTTATGAGCAGTTCTTC; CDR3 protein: CASSLGQGYEQFF
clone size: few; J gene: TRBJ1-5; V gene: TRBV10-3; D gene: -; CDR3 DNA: TGTGCCATCAGTTCCGGGACGGCCTTTAATCAGCCCCAGCATTTT; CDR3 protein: CAISSGTAFNQPQHF
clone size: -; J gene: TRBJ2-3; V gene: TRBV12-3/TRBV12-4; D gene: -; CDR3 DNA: TGTGCCAGCCAGGACACAGATACGCAGTATTTT; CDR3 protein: CASQDTDTQYF
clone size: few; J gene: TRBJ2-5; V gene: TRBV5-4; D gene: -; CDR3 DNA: TGTGCCAGCAGCTTGGCCTTGGCGGGCCCCCAAGAGACCCAGTACTTC; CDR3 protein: CASSLALAGPQETQYF
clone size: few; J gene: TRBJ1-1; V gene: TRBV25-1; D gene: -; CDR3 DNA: TGTGCCAGCAGTTCTCCAGGGAACACTGAAGCTTTCTTT; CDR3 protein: CASSSPGNTEAFF
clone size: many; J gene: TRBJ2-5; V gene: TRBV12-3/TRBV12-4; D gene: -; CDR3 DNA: TGTGCCAGCAGTTTGATCGGGTCTCCCGGGCAGTACTTC; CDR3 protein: CASSLIGSPGQYF
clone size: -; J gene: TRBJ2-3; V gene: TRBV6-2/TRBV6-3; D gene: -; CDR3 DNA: TGTGCCAGCAGTTACGGGAGCGTAGCAGATACGCAGTATTTT; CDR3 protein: CASSYGSVADTQYF
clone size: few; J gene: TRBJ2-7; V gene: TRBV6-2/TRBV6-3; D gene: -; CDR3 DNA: TGTGCCAGCAGTTACTCCCCGCAAGGTGGGGCCTCCTACGAGCAGTACTTC; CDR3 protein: CASSYSPQGGASYEQYF
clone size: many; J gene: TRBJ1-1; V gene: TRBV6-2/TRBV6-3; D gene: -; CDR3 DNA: TGTGCCGTACCGGGACGGATGAACACTGAAGCTTTCTTT; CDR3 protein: CAVPGRMNTEAFF
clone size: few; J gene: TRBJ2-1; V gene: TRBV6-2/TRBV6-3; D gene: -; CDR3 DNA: TGTGCCAGCAGTTTTTCTGAGAAAACACAGGTAACCCTCCCTGAGGAGCAGTTCTTC; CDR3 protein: CASSFSEKTQVTLPEEQFF
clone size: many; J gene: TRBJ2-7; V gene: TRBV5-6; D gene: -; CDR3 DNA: TGTGCCAGCAGCGCCCTCCGGGGGAGCCCCTACGAGCAGTACTTC; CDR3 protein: CASSALRGSPYEQYF
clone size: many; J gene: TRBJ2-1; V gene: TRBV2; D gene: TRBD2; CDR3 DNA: TGTGCCAGCCAGACCGGGACTAGCTCCTACAATGAGCAGTTCTTC; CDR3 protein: CASQTGTSSYNEQFF
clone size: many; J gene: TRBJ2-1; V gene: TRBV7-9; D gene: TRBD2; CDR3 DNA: TGTGCCAGCAGCTTAGTGCTAGCGGGAGGGAATGAGCAGTTCTTC; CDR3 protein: CASSLVLAGGNEQFF
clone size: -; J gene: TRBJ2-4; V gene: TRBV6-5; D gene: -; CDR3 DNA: TGTGCCAGCAGTTACTCGATGCAGGGTGTCATTCAGTACTTC; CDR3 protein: CASSYSMQGVIQYF
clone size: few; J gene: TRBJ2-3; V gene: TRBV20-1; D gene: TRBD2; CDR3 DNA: TGCAGTGCTAGATCGCTCTTGACTAGCGGGATGTGGGCAGATACGCAGTATTTT; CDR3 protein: CSARSLLTSGMWADTQYF
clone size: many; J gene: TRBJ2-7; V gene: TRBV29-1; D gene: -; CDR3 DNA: TGCAGCGTTCTCCACCTCGAGCGCTCCTACGAGCAGTACTTC; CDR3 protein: CSVLHLERSYEQYF
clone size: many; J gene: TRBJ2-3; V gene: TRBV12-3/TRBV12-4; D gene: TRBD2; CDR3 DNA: TGTGCCAGCAGTCCCGCAGCGGGAGTGAGTCGTACGCAGTATTTT; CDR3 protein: CASSPAAGVSRTQYF
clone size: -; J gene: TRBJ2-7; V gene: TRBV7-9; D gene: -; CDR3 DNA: TGTGCCAGCAGCGTTTGGGGCTACGAGCAGTACTTC; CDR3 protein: CASSVWGYEQYF
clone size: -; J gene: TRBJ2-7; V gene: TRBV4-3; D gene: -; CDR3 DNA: TGCGCCAGCAGCCAGGCAGGGATAGTCCCCTACGAGCAGTACTTC; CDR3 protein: CASSQAGIVPYEQYF
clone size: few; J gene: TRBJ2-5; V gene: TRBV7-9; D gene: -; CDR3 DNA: TGTGCCAGCAGCCCCGAGCTGGCGGGAGAGACAGGGAAGACCCAGTACTTC; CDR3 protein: CASSPELAGETGKTQYF
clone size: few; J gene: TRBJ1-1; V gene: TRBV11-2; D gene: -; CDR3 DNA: TGTGCCAGCAGTTTCGGGGCCAACACTGAAGCTTTCTTT; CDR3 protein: CASSFGANTEAFF
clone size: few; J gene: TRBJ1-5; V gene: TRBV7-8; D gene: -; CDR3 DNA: TGTGCCAGCAGCTTAGTCAGGGGCAATCAGCCCCAGCATTTT; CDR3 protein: CASSLVRGNQPQHF
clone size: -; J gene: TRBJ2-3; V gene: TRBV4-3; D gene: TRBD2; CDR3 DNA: TGCGCCAGCAGCCAAGATTACCTAGCGGGAGCCCTTCATAGCACAGATACGCAGTATTTT; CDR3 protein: CASSQDYLAGALHSTDTQYF
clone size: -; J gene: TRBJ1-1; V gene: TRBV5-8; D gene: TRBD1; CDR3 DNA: TGTTCCAGCAGCTTGGATGCCGGGACAGTGAACACTGAAGCTTTCTTT; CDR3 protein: CSSSLDAGTVNTEAFF
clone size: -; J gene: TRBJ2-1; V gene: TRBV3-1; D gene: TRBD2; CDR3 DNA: TGTGCCAGCAGCGACATGACTAGCGGGAGGGGCAATGAGCAGTTCTTC; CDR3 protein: CASSDMTSGRGNEQFF
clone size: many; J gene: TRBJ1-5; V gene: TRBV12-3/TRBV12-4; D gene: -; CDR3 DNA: TGTGCCAGCTTGCTGGGGGAGGGCAATCAGCCCCAGCATTTT; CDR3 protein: CASLLGEGNQPQHF
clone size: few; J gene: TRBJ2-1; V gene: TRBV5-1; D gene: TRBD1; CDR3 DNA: TGCGCCAGCAGCTTGGGACAGGGGGCGTGGGAGCAGTTCTTC; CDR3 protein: CASSLGQGAWEQFF
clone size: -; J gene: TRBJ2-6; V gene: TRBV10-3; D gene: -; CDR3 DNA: TGTGCCTTGAGGCCGGACTCTGGGGCCAACGTCCTGACTTTC; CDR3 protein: CALRPDSGANVLTF
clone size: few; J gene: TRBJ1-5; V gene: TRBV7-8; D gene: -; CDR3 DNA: TGTGCCAGCGATCAGGAGGGCAATCAGCCCCAGCATTTT; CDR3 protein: CASDQEGNQPQHF
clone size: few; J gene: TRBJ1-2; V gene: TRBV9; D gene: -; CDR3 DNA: TGTGCCAGCAGCGTACTTGGCCCCTACTATGGCTACACCTTC; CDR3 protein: CASSVLGPYYGYTF
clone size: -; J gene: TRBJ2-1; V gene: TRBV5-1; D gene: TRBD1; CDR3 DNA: TGCGCCAGCAGCCCCCAGGGACAGGGGCGCTCCTACAATGAGCAGTTCTTC; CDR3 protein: CASSPQGQGRSYNEQFF
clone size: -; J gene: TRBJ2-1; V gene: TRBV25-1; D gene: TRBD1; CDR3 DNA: TGTGCCAGCAGAGGCACAGGGGGCGGACGAAACAATGAGCAGTTCTTC; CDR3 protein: CASRGTGGGRNNEQFF
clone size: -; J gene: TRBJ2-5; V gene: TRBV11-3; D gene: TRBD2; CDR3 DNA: TGTGCCAGCAACATACGACTAGCGGGGAACCATGAGACCCAGTACTTC; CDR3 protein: CASNIRLAGNHETQYF
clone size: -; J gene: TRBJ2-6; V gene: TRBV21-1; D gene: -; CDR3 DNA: TGTGCCAGCAGCAAAAGAGATCACCCTGGGGCCAACGTCCTGACTTTC; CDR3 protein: CASSKRDHPGANVLTF
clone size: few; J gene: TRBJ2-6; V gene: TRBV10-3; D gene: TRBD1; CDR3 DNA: TGTGCCATCAGTGACCCCCGACAGGGGGGTTTACGCTCTGGGGCCAACGTCCTGACTTTC; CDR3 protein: CAISDPRQGGLRSGANVLTF
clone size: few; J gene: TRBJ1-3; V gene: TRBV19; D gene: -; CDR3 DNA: TGTGCCAGTAGGATGTCTTCGACCGGACGAAACACCATATATTTT; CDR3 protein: CASRMSSTGRNTIYF
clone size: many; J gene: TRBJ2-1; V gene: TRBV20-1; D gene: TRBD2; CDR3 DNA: TGCAGTGCTTCTCCCGGACTAGCGGGTAATGAGCAGTTCTTC; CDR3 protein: CSASPGLAGNEQFF
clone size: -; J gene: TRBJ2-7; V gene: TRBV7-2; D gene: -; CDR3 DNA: TGTGCCAGCGGACCCCTGGAGAGACCTTACGAGCAGTACTTC; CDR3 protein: CASGPLERPYEQYF
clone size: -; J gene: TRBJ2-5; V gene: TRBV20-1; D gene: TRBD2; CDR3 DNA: TGCAGTGCTACCTTACTAGCGGGAGACGAGACCCAGTACTTC; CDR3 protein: CSATLLAGDETQYF
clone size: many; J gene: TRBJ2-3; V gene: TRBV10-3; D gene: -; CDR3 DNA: TGTGCCATCAGTAAACCCGGGAGTACGGACACGCAGTATTTT; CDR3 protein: CAISKPGSTDTQYF
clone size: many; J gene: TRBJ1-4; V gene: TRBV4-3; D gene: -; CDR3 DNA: TGCGCCAGCAGTCTAACCCCAGGGGTAGAACTGTTTTTT; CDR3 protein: CASSLTPGVELFF
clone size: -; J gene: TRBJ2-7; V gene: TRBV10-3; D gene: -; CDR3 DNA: TGTGCCATCGGGGCGGCGGACCACCCCTACGAGCAGTACTTC; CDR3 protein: CAIGAADHPYEQYF
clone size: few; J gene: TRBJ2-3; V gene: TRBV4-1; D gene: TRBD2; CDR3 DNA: TGCGCCAGCAGCCAAGGGACTAGCGGGGTTTCCGATACGCAGTATTTT; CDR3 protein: CASSQGTSGVSDTQYF
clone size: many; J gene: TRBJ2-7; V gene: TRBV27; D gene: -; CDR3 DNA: TGTGCCAGCAGTTTTTCTTCAGGGACCTACGAGCAGTACTTC; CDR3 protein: CASSFSSGTYEQYF
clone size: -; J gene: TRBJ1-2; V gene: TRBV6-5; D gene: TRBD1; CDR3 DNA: TGTGCCAGCAGTTACGGGACAGGGAGTGGCTACACCTTC; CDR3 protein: CASSYGTGSGYTF
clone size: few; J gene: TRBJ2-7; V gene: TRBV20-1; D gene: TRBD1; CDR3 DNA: TGCAGTGCAGCGGAGAAGTGGACAGGGACCCACGAGCAGTACTTC; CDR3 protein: CSAAEKWTGTHEQYF
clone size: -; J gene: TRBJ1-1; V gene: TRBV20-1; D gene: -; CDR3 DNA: TGCAGTGCTAGAGGCGTGGGGGACACCCGGGAGGCTTTCTTT; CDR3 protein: CSARGVGDTREAFF
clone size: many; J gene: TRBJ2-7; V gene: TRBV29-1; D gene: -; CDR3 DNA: TGCAGCGTTGAAGATGGCGGTGGTTTGGGACAAGGCTACGAGCAGTACTTC; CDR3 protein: CSVEDGGGLGQGYEQYF
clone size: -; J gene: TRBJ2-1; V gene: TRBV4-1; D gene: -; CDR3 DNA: TGCGCCAGCAGCCAAGTCGCGCAGGGGCGCTACAATGAGCAGTTCTTC; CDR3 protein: CASSQVAQGRYNEQFF
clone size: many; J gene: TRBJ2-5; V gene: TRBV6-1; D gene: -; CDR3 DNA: TGTGCCAGCAACCCGTCAGGGTGGTTAGAGACCCAGTACTTC; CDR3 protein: CASNPSGWLETQYF
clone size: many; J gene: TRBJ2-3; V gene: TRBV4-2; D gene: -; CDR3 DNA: TGTGCCAGCAGCCAAGATCTAGTCACAGATACGCAGTATTTT; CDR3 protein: CASSQDLVTDTQYF
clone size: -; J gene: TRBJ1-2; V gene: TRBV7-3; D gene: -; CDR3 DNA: TGTGCCAGCAGCTCCCTCGGGGGGGAGGGTCTGCTTGGCTACACCTTC; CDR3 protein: CASSSLGGEGLLGYTF
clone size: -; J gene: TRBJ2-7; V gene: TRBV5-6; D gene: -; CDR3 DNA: TGTGCCAGCAGCCTTTCAGGGACCGAGCAGTACTTC; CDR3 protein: CASSLSGTEQYF
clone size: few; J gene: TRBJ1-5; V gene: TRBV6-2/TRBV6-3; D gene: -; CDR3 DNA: TGTGCCAGCAGTTACTCCCAGGGGCCCAATCAGCCCCAGCATTTT; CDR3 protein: CASSYSQGPNQPQHF